What follows is one TCR beta chain and its context. This CDR3 comprises 14 residues. Trimming cost V 4 bases and J 8 bases, with 15 bases left between them. Germline values: CDR1 MGHRA, CDR2 YSYEKL. The data were obtained in a study of T cells in Graves' hyperthyroidism and ophthalmopathy. From RNA transcripts, TCR beta CDR3 regions were amplified. Researchers ran a first-round RT-PCR on the TCR CDR3 using the HTBI primer set. TCRdb reprocessed the multiplex PCR reads via MiXCR and lists one record per CDR3 protein. Seen here are 50,000 to 60,000 distinct CDR3 sequences, roughly 50% observed once, and the top ten hold about an eighth.

The sequence derives from a woman in her 30s with Graves' ophthalmopathy. The chain has TRBV4-1 and TRBJ2-1, with D uncertain. The sequencing sample was made of blood. The CDR3 DNA reads as TGCGCCAGCAGCCTAACATCCGACGGCGATGAGCAGTTCTTC. Protein: CASSLTSDGDEQFF.